These 21 T cell receptor beta chains originate from one sample sequenced in a study of blood T cell repertoires in COVID-19. Profiling relied on immunoSEQ multiplex PCR, and the TCRdb table lists in-frame clones only, not all of them. The table records just over 650,000 clones, about 90% of them present only once. Sequenced input: peripheral blood. These receptors were obtained from a woman between 18 and 30 years old with acute or convalescent COVID-19.

The chain has TRBV10-1 and TRBJ1-1, with TRBD1 matching over 7 bases. Germline V gives CDR1 WNHNN, CDR2 SYGVQD (reference sequence). This CDR3 is built from 13 residues. The trim removed 6 bases at V and 3 bases at J, leaving 4 bases unmatched. The CDR3 region is CASRDRVDTEAFF. The CDR3 DNA reads TGCGCCAGCAGAGACAGGGTTGACACTGAAGCTTTCTTT.

This chain links TRBV9 with TRBJ2-3, with D possibly TRBD1 on 6 matching bases. The V gene lost 0 bases and the J gene lost 6 bases, with 26 bases spanning the gap. Germline V CDR1 and CDR2: SGDLS, YYNGEE. The CDR3 runs to 19 residues. CDR3 sequence: CASSVDRYSVRGSGDTQYF. CDR3 nucleotide sequence: TGTGCCAGCAGCGTAGACCGCTATAGTGTCAGGGGATCCGGGGATACGCAGTATTTT.

The chain combines TRBV3-1 (or the pseudogene TRBV3-2) with TRBJ1-6; possible D gene TRBD1, 6 bases. The CDR3 extends over 14 amino acids. Germline CDR1 is LGHDT and CDR2 is YNNKEL (reference sequence). The V gene lost 5 bases and the J gene lost 11 bases, with 16 bases spanning the gap. CDR3 nucleotide sequence: TGTGCCAGCAGCTTACAGGGATCCGGGCCACCCCTCCACTTT. This sequence encodes CASSLQGSGPPLHF.

CDR3 in DNA: TGTGCCGCCCCCCACAGGGACCCGGATATCACCTACGAGCAGTACTTC. It yields the protein CAAPHRDPDITYEQYF. This chain links TRBV14 with TRBJ2-7; D possibly corresponds to TRBD1 (6 bases). CDR1 and CDR2 from the germline V gene are SGHDN and FVKESK. Between the trimmed V and J ends, which lost 11 bases and 2 bases, there was a span of 25 bases. The CDR3 runs to 16 residues.

This sequence joins TRBV18 and TRBJ1-6; maybe TRBD1 (5 bases). Trimming shortened V by 1 base and J by 6 bases, and 13 bases separated the two germline ends. Germline V CDR1 and CDR2: KGHSH, LQKENI. There are 16 residues in the CDR3. The CDR3 DNA is TGTGCCAGCTCACCACGGGGGAGGTGGGCTAATTCACCCCTCCACTTT. This codes for CASSPRGRWANSPLHF.

The chain employs TRBV12-3 or TRBV12-4 and TRBJ1-2; D possibly corresponds to TRBD1 (5 bases). V was clipped by 6 bases and J by 5 bases, with 13 bases between them. This CDR3 has 13 residues. The CDR3 sequence is CASRPDRRYGYTF. The CDR3 region has the DNA TGTGCCAGCAGACCAGACAGACGTTATGGCTACACCTTC.

V and J are TRBV19 and TRBJ1-2, with 12 bases aligning to TRBD1. CDR3 length: 13 residues. Germline V CDR1 and CDR2: LNHDA, SQIVND (reference sequence). V trimming: 10 bases; J trimming: 7 bases; junction bases outside the gene matches: 7. The DNA of the CDR3 is TGTGCCACCTGGGACAGGGGGCAATTTGGCTACACCTTC. As protein: CATWDRGQFGYTF.

This sequence joins TRBV3-1 (or the pseudogene TRBV3-2) and TRBJ2-7, with 12 positions matching TRBD1. Germline V lookup: CDR1 LGHDT, CDR2 YNNKEL (reference sequence). With V trimmed by 3 bases and J by 6 bases, 9 bases remained unmatched. This CDR3 is 16 amino acids long. The CDR3 bases are TGTGCCAGCAGCCAGGTCCCAGGGACAGGGGGCGGCGAGCAGTACTTC. It encodes CASSQVPGTGGGEQYF.

The gene calls are TRBV27 and TRBJ1-4; the D gene is possibly TRBD1 (6 bases). Deletions cut 6 bases from V and 0 bases from J, with 14 bases between. Germline V gives CDR1 MNHEY, CDR2 SMNVEV (reference sequence). CDR3 length: 16 amino acids. CDR3 in DNA: TGTGCCAGCAGACAAACCTGGACAGCAACTAATGAAAAACTGTTTTTT. It is translated as CASRQTWTATNEKLFF. Looking up the rest from reference TRBV27 and TRBJ1-4 gives the full variable domain: EAQVTQNPRYLITVTGKKLTVTCSQNMNHEYMSWYRQDPGLGLRQIYYSMNVEVTDKGDVPEGYKVSRKEKRNFPLILESPSPNQTSLYFCASRQTWTATNEKLFFGSGTQLSVL.

The gene calls are TRBV29-1 and TRBJ1-1; D may be TRBD1 (6 bases). The CDR3 spans 14 residues. CDR1 is SQVTM, CDR2 ANQGSEA, per germline. The V end was cut by 5 bases, the J end by 2 bases, with 15 bases between. The CDR3 DNA follows: TGCAGCGTTAGTCTAGGGGGGGGTAACACTGAAGCTTTCTTT. This codes for CSVSLGGGNTEAFF.

This rearrangement joins TRBV13 to TRBJ1-2; TRBD1 matches at 7 bases. V was pared by 4 bases and J by 0 bases, with 8 bases of the junction left unmatched. Germline CDR1 PRHDT, CDR2 FYEKMQ (reference sequence). The length of the CDR3 is 16 residues. This CDR3 reads CASSSEGTASNYGYTF. The DNA for the CDR3 is TGTGCCAGCAGCTCTGAGGGGACAGCCTCTAACTATGGCTACACCTTC. The full variable domain, in which reference TRBV13 and TRBJ1-2 provide the parts outside the CDR3, is AAGVIQSPRHLIKEKRETATLKCYPIPRHDTVYWYQQGPGQDPQFLISFYEKMQSDKGSIPDRFSAQQFSDYHSELNMSSLELGDSALYFCASSSEGTASNYGYTFGSGTRLTVV.

The chain joins TRBV30 to TRBJ1-6; D may be TRBD1 (5 bases). The V end lost 3 bases, the J end lost 5 bases, and 8 bases lay between the germline ends. This CDR3 is built from 13 residues. The V gene's germline CDR1 is GTSNPN and CDR2 SVGIG (reference sequence). CDR3 amino acids: CAWRVTDNSPLHF. The DNA of the CDR3 is TGTGCCTGGAGGGTGACAGATAATTCACCCCTCCACTTT.

There are a few counts of this clone. This chain uses TRBV4-1 with TRBJ1-5; 7 bases align to TRBD1. J was trimmed by 10 bases and V by 0 bases; bases with no gene match: 9. This CDR3 comprises 15 residues. Per the germline V gene, CDR1 is MGHRA and CDR2 is YSYEKL. The CDR3 loop reads CASSQDLPRQGPQHF. Here the CDR3 DNA reads TGCGCCAGCAGCCAAGATCTACCCCGACAGGGACCCCAGCATTTT.

The chain carries TRBV30 and TRBJ2-1, with unresolved D. The CDR3 runs to 12 residues. The germline V and J ends were trimmed by 1 base and 9 bases, with 10 bases remaining between them. Germline V lookup: CDR1 GTSNPN, CDR2 SVGIG (reference sequence). This chain's CDR3 is CAWSERYGEQFF. CDR3 bases: TGTGCCTGGAGTGAACGGTACGGTGAGCAGTTCTTC. Supplemented by reference TRBV30 and TRBJ2-1, the full variable domain reads SQTIHQWPATLVQPVGSPLSLECTVEGTSNPNLYWYRQAAGRGLQLLFYSVGIGQISSEVPQNLSASRPQDRQFILSSKKLLLSDSGFYLCAWSERYGEQFFGPGTRLTVL.

This clone was counted between two and nine times. The rearrangement uses TRBV5-6 and TRBJ2-7; tentatively, D is TRBD2 (6 bases). Trimming removed 7 bases at V and 3 bases at J, with 17 bases between. CDR1 is SGHDT and CDR2 is YYEEEE in the germline V gene. This CDR3 has 14 residues. The CDR3, as DNA: TGTGCCAGCCACCGCGGGGACGACTTCTACGAGCAGTACTTC. Protein sequence: CASHRGDDFYEQYF.

Note on this clone: The same CDR3 arises from other DNA sequences in this sample as well. The chain carries TRBV3-1 (or the pseudogene TRBV3-2) and TRBJ1-2; D might be TRBD1 (6 bases). This CDR3 comprises 12 residues. Per the germline V gene, CDR1 is LGHDT and CDR2 is YNNKEL (reference sequence). The V and J ends lost 4 bases and 7 bases respectively, with 10 bases between them. The CDR3 sequence is CASSPQGSGYTF. The CDR3 coding sequence is TGTGCCAGCAGCCCACAGGGCTCTGGCTACACCTTC.

As concerns this clone: The junction and the germline gene differ at one end; a read error may be behind it. The rearrangement links TRBV10-1 to TRBJ2-7, with TRBD1 identical over 9 bases. Germline lookup yields CDR1 WNHNN and CDR2 SYGVQD (reference sequence). The CDR3 loop spans 11 amino acids. In DNA form, the CDR3 reads TGCGCCAGCGAGCCTCCGGGACAGGGCGGCTTC. Protein: CASEPPGQGGF.

In this sample, this clone turned up once. V is TRBV4-1 and J is TRBJ1-6; 7 bases fit TRBD1. V was clipped by 0 bases and J by 9 bases; unmatched bases: 5. CDR1 is MGHRA, CDR2 YSYEKL, per germline. The CDR3 runs to 15 residues. CDR3 residues: CASSQDVQGSSPLHF. The CDR3 DNA sequence: TGCGCCAGCAGCCAAGATGTACAGGGGTCTTCACCCCTCCACTTT.

J is TRBJ1-1 and V is TRBV21-1; TRBD1, as called in the table, went unchecked against the DNA. TRBV21-1 is a known pseudogene. This CDR3 has 17 residues. CDR3 sequence: CASSKALIRGENTEAFF. The DNA for the CDR3 is TGTGCCAGCAGCAAAGCGCTGATCAGGGGGGAAAACACTGAAGCTTTCTTT.

CDR3 sequence reads: CASSNWYRADTQYF. The CDR3 nucleotides are TGTGCCAGCAGTAACTGGTACAGGGCGGATACGCAGTATTTT. The chain recombines TRBV21-1 with TRBJ2-3; the D call TRBD1 from the table was never checked on the DNA. TRBV21-1 counts as a pseudogene. The CDR3 runs 14 residues.

This rearrangement joins TRBV6-5 to TRBJ1-2; 7 nucleotides match TRBD1. J lost 3 bases, V lost 9 bases, and 10 bases had no gene match. This CDR3 has 14 residues. CDR1 and CDR2 from the germline V gene are MNHEY and SVGAGI. This CDR3 reads CASARVGGDYGYTF. The CDR3 region has the DNA TGTGCCAGTGCGAGGGTAGGGGGCGACTATGGCTACACCTTC.